The clone carrying this T cell receptor (beta chain) was found once. Its matching antigen is unknown. These data originate in a study of cytomegalovirus exposure and HLA in healthy donors. Regarding the study as a whole: Only CMV serostatus was available as immune exposure information. It is likely that the observed cluster of highly shared sequence variants was a sequencing artifact.

PCR primers comprised 60 Vbeta and 13 Jbeta primers. Libraries were prepared by immunoSEQ multiplex PCR; TCRdb keeps only in-frame clonotypes and omits some of them. The sample yields 110,000 to 150,000 clones, around 84% seen once. Input material: PBMCs. This receptor was taken from a boy aged 2 to 10 in good health and CMV-seronegative.

DNA of the CDR3: TGCAGTGCCGACGTAGCAAACATTCAGTACTTC. It specifies CSADVANIQYF. J is TRBJ2-4 and V is TRBV20-1; D unclear. The V gene lost 6 bases and the J gene lost 6 bases, with 9 bases spanning the gap. CDR1 DFQATT and CDR2 SNEGSKA come from the germline V gene (reference sequence). This CDR3 region has 11 residues.